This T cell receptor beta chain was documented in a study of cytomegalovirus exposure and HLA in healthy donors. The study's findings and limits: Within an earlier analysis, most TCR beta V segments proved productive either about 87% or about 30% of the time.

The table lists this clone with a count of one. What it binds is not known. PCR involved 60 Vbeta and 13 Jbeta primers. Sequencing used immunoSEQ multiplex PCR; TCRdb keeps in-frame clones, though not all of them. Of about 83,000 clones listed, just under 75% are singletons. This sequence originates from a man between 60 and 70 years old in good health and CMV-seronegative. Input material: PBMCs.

The CDR3 here is CASSPRGGDGGNTEAFF. The CDR3 DNA is TGTGCCAGCAGCCCGCGGGGGGGGGATGGAGGGAACACTGAAGCTTTCTTT. The gene calls are TRBV9 and TRBJ1-1; perhaps TRBD1 as D (5 bases). Germline lookup yields CDR1 SGDLS and CDR2 YYNGEE. This CDR3 region has 17 residues. Deletions cut 4 bases from V and 1 base from J, with 20 bases between.